This T cell receptor beta chain was recorded in a study of blood T cell repertoires in COVID-19 (TCRdb year 2020). Background for the entire study: Samples from collaborators originated in the United States, Italy and Spain and spanned both the acute and convalescent phases of COVID-19. The samples were drawn from two sources: the first 160 participants of the ongoing ImmuneRACE study, and 1,000 to 1,500 subjects contributed by 6 global collaborators. Subjects who had been exposed to COVID-19, were actively infected with it, or had recovered from it provided the deeply sampled blood TCRbeta repertoires that made up the dataset. Nearly every sample came with metadata listing a de-identified subject ID, COVID-19 status, age in years and sex. A freely available public database, intended as a resource for researchers studying the immune response to SARS-CoV-2, is where the repertoires were released. The material from the prospective study consisted of cDNA or gDNA derived from T cells, B-cell-depleted T cells, or PBMCs. Where available, HLA class I and class II types were taken from metadata supplied by the sample provider and were not determined by assay-based typing.

Worth noting for this clone: Its recognized antigen is unknown. Nothing much larger sits one base from this clone, and base qualities are not available.

Broader findings and caveats from the paper: Clinical and demographic metadata were provided uncurated, with the amount varying by source and participant.

TCRbeta CDR3 regions were amplified from genomic DNA by means of the immunoSEQ Assay, a bias-controlled multiplex PCR. The paper's data handling went like this. Within the assay, amplification of reference gene primers was used to estimate how many nucleated cells each sample contained. To quantify the absolute abundance of each unique TCRbeta CDR3 rearrangement, sequence reads were collapsed and filtered. For each sample, productive Simpson clonality was calculated by taking the square root of Simpson's diversity index across productive rearrangements. TCRdb mirrors the immuneACCESS table, restricted to in-frame sequences. Some clones are absent from its copies; in checked studies, under half trace to an unresolved V gene, and the reason for the others is unknown. For V, J and clone size, that table is used; D and trimming come from the DNA. Recorded for this sample are about 210,000 clones; over 75% of them occurred a single time. Together, the top ten hold 4.3% of the sample.

In the germline V gene (reference sequence), CDR1 corresponds to SGHKS and CDR2 to YYEKEE. Trimming removed 0 bases from V and 3 bases from J, leaving 10 bases between the germline ends. The CDR3 sequence holds 14 residues, the cysteine and phenylalanine included. The DNA shown is the 42-base CDR3, in frame from base 1. Participants in the prospective study were enrolled through a virtual design, were aged about 18 to 90 years, and lived in roughly 25 United States geographic areas. In the prospective study, participants were assigned to cohorts based on the clinical history participants reported in a screening survey and a study questionnaire. In the prospective study, mobile phlebotomists collected whole blood, serum and a nasopharyngeal or oropharyngeal swab from each participant. Over a roughly 2-month period, participants in the prospective study had the option of providing additional blood draws and questionnaires. Blood samples from the prospective study were shipped frozen or at room temperature prior to DNA extraction.

The chain is made from TRBV5-5 and TRBJ2-7; possibly the D gene is TRBD2, per 6 matching bases. The sequenced sample was PBMCs or T cells enriched from blood (not recorded which). The sequence derives from a man under 40 with acute COVID-19. Here the CDR3 is given as CASSLAGTGYEQYF. At the DNA level, the sequence is TGTGCCAGCAGCTTGGCCGGGACTGGCTACGAGCAGTACTTC.